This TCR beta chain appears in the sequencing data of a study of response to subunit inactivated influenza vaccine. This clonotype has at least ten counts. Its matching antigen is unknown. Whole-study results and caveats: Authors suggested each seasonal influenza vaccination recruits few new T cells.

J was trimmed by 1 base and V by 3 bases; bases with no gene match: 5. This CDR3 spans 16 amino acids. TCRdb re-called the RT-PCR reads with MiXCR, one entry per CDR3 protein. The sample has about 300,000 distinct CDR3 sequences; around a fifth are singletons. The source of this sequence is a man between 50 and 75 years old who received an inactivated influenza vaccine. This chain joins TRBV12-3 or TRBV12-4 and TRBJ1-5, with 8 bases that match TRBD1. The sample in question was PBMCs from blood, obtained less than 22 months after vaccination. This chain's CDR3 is CASSLSGGWSNQPQHF. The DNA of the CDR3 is TGTGCCAGCAGTTTGTCAGGGGGCTGGAGCAATCAGCCCCAGCATTTT.